This TCR beta chain was recorded in a study of somatic mutations in cytotoxic T cells in rheumatoid arthritis. Across the study: Several of the V beta antibody-stained T-cell populations were flow-sorted at nearly 100% purity; V beta1+ cells were among them and were sequenced for TCRB.

Measured with immunoSEQ multiplex PCR; TCRdb has only the in-frame clones, and not every one. The sample includes more than 9,000 clones, about 93% seen only once; the top ten take over 11%. Findings of the study overall: Among rheumatoid arthritis patients and age-matched healthy controls, CD8+ T-cell clonality was not significantly different.

Details on this clone: Its antigen is unidentified.

This receptor was identified in a woman between 18 and 29 years old with rheumatoid arthritis. Source material: CD8+ T cells sorted from blood.

In DNA, the CDR3 is TGTGCCAGCACTCAGACAGGGCCAAGCCTCTTCCAAGAGACCCAGTACTTC. It is translated as CASTQTGPSLFQETQYF. The gene calls are TRBV28 and TRBJ2-5, with TRBD1 matching over 7 bases. This CDR3 has 17 amino acids. Germline-derived CDR1 and CDR2 are MDHEN and SYDVKM. The V and J ends lost 7 bases and 1 base, in that order; junction bases with no gene match: 15.